These T cell receptor beta chains were read from a single sample in a study of blood T cells in healthy people across ages. MiXCR, applied by TCRdb to the 5' RACE reads, yields one record per CDR3 protein. Of roughly 1.6 million distinct CDR3 sequences listed, about 35% are singletons. The sample comprised blood. All receptors come from a woman aged 30 to 39 in good health. The CDR3 runs from the conserved cysteine through the conserved F or W. Fields, in order: clone size, D gene, J gene, V gene, CDR3 protein, CDR3 DNA. The D gene is left open where the match is weak. Expanded clones get a size class; other rows say once, few or many, or leave the size out.

NA | TRBD1 | TRBJ1-2 | TRBV7-2 | CASRALRGTGGRGYGYTF | TGTGCCAGCAGGGCGCTGAGGGGGACAGGGGGCAGAGGGTATGGCTACACCTTC
NA | NA | TRBJ1-5 | TRBV28 | CASNLLLGGDQPQHF | TGTGCCAGCAACCTTCTTCTTGGAGGGGATCAGCCCCAGCATTTT
NA | NA | TRBJ2-7 | TRBV7-2 | CASLIHRGLEQYF | TGTGCCAGCTTGATACACCGGGGTCTCGAGCAGTACTTC
NA | TRBD1 | TRBJ2-7 | TRBV5-1 | CASSSSGTGGEQYF | TGCGCCAGCAGCTCATCCGGGACAGGGGGCGAGCAGTACTTC
few | NA | TRBJ2-3 | TRBV14 | CASSQEVYGTQYF | TGTGCCAGCAGCCAAGAGGTCTACGGTACGCAGTATTTT
few | TRBD1 | TRBJ2-2 | TRBV5-1 | CASSLVPGGTGELFF | TGCGCCAGCAGCTTGGTGCCAGGGGGCACCGGGGAGCTGTTTTTT
few | TRBD1 | TRBJ1-5 | TRBV4-1 | CASSQELGGAAQHF | TGCGCCAGCAGCCAAGAACTAGGGGGCGCGGCCCAGCATTTT
few | NA | TRBJ1-2 | TRBV20-1 | CSAKRGVDYGYTF | TGCAGTGCTAAGAGGGGGGTAGACTATGGCTACACCTTC
NA | NA | TRBJ2-2 | TRBV20-1 | CSARVPQLNTGELFF | TGCAGTGCTAGAGTGCCGCAGCTGAACACCGGGGAGCTGTTTTTT
few | NA | TRBJ2-3 | TRBV30 | CAWMTGAGTDTQYF | TGTGCCTGGATGACGGGAGCTGGCACAGATACGCAGTATTTT
many | NA | TRBJ1-5 | TRBV12-3/TRBV12-4 | CASSSSYSNQPQHF | TGTGCCAGCAGTTCATCCTATAGCAATCAGCCCCAGCATTTT
many | NA | TRBJ2-7 | TRBV20-1 | CSARDKLYEQYF | TGCAGTGCTAGAGATAAATTGTACGAGCAGTACTTC
few | NA | TRBJ2-5 | TRBV6-1 | CASSEDPVWGETQYF | TGTGCCAGCAGTGAAGATCCGGTTTGGGGAGAGACCCAGTACTTC
NA | TRBD1 | TRBJ2-7 | TRBV7-9 | CASSSGTGQSSYEQYF | TGTGCCAGCAGCTCAGGGACAGGTCAGAGCTCCTACGAGCAGTACTTC
many | TRBD1 | TRBJ2-7 | TRBV13 | CASSPRGQGSLSYEQYF | TGTGCCAGCAGCCCTCGGGGACAGGGATCCCTCTCCTACGAGCAGTACTTC
NA | TRBD2 | TRBJ2-1 | TRBV3-1 | CASSPQTSGSLGNEQFF | TGTGCCAGCAGTCCTCAGACTAGCGGAAGCCTGGGCAATGAGCAGTTCTTC
NA | TRBD2 | TRBJ2-1 | TRBV3-1 | CASSQDSASGRGEQFF | TGTGCCAGCAGCCAAGATTCGGCTAGCGGGAGAGGGGAGCAGTTCTTC
NA | NA | TRBJ2-1 | TRBV6-1 | CASTPLQGRNNEQFF | TGTGCCAGCACTCCGCTCCAGGGTAGAAATAATGAGCAGTTCTTC
few | TRBD2 | TRBJ2-1 | TRBV15 | CATSTSSLAGGIYNEQFF | TGTGCCACCAGCACCTCCTCCCTAGCGGGAGGAATCTACAATGAGCAGTTCTTC
NA | NA | TRBJ1-2 | TRBV2 | CASSEEGVDGYTF | TGTGCCAGCAGTGAAGAAGGGGTGGATGGCTACACCTTC
NA | TRBD1 | TRBJ1-2 | TRBV28 | CASTGQGNYGYTF | TGTGCCAGCACCGGACAGGGGAACTATGGCTACACCTTC
NA | NA | TRBJ2-3 | TRBV2 | CASGPLETQYF | TGTGCCAGCGGACCGCTTGAAACGCAGTATTTT
NA | TRBD2 | TRBJ2-1 | TRBV5-5 | CASSLEPGLAGRYAYNEQFF | TGTGCCAGCAGCTTGGAGCCGGGACTAGCGGGGAGGTACGCCTACAATGAGCAGTTCTTC
few | NA | TRBJ2-5 | TRBV27 | CASSLLPTRETQYF | TGTGCCAGCAGTTTACTTCCGACTAGAGAGACCCAGTACTTC
NA | TRBD1 | TRBJ1-2 | TRBV3-1 | CASSQGGQGGGYTF | TGTGCCAGCAGCCAAGGGGGACAGGGCGGTGGCTACACCTTC
NA | TRBD1 | TRBJ2-4 | TRBV7-9 | CASSLGAGGWDRYF | TGTGCCAGCAGCTTAGGGGCTGGAGGTTGGGACAGGTACTTC
many | NA | TRBJ1-2 | TRBV27 | CASSLPGYGYTF | TGTGCCAGCAGTTTACCGGGTTATGGCTACACCTTC
NA | TRBD2 | TRBJ2-3 | TRBV10-2 | CASSSGVASDTQYF | TGCGCCAGCAGCAGCGGGGTAGCTTCAGATACGCAGTATTTT
NA | NA | TRBJ1-2 | TRBV7-3 | CASSLRVRTQDQIYGYTF | TGTGCCAGCAGCTTAAGAGTCCGGACTCAAGATCAGATCTATGGCTACACCTTC
NA | NA | TRBJ2-6 | TRBV5-1 | CASSLVPPSGGANVLTF | TGCGCCAGCAGCTTAGTCCCCCCATCAGGTGGGGCCAACGTCCTGACTTTC
few | NA | TRBJ2-2 | TRBV5-3 | CARSLRLGVNTGELFF | TGTGCCAGAAGCTTGAGACTAGGCGTTAACACCGGGGAGCTGTTTTTT
many | NA | TRBJ2-5 | TRBV5-1 | CASSLVGDPIETQYF | TGCGCCAGCAGCCTGGTCGGAGACCCAATTGAGACCCAGTACTTC
NA | TRBD1 | TRBJ2-7 | TRBV27 | CASSSTGTAGYEQYF | TGTGCCAGCAGTTCCACCGGGACAGCCGGCTACGAGCAGTACTTC
NA | NA | TRBJ2-1 | TRBV7-3 | CASSSPLKAVHSNEQFF | TGTGCCAGCAGCTCCCCTCTAAAAGCGGTTCATAGCAATGAGCAGTTCTTC
few | NA | TRBJ2-1 | TRBV6-2/TRBV6-3 | CTSRQDQYNEQFF | TGTACCAGCAGACAGGACCAGTATAATGAGCAGTTCTTC
NA | NA | TRBJ2-5 | TRBV3-1 | CASSQELVAKQETQYF | TGTGCCAGCAGCCAAGAATTGGTAGCGAAGCAAGAGACCCAGTACTTC
NA | NA | TRBJ2-3 | TRBV5-1 | CASSPGMPDTQYF | TGCGCCAGCAGCCCGGGAATGCCAGATACGCAGTATTTT
NA | NA | TRBJ2-5 | TRBV10-3 | CATLDGLAETQYF | TGTGCCACCCTAGACGGTTTGGCGGAGACCCAGTACTTC
NA | TRBD2 | TRBJ2-1 | TRBV13 | CASSSPEGLQQFF | TGTGCCAGCAGCTCCCCGGAGGGACTACAGCAGTTCTTC
NA | TRBD2 | TRBJ2-1 | TRBV9 | CASSGSGGNEQFF | TGTGCCAGCAGCGGTAGCGGGGGGAATGAGCAGTTCTTC
NA | NA | TRBJ2-7 | TRBV20-1 | CSAATGWGSSYEQYF | TGCAGTGCTGCCACAGGGTGGGGGAGCTCCTACGAGCAGTACTTC
NA | NA | TRBJ2-2 | TRBV19 | CACGAGELFF | TGTGCCTGTGGGGCCGGGGAGCTGTTTTTT
few | NA | TRBJ2-2 | TRBV20-1 | CSARDILVNTGELFF | TGCAGTGCTAGAGATATCCTAGTTAACACCGGGGAGCTGTTTTTT
few | TRBD1 | TRBJ2-5 | TRBV29-1 | CSVRTGAETQYF | TGCAGCGTACGGACAGGGGCGGAGACCCAGTACTTC
NA | NA | TRBJ1-2 | TRBV3-1 | CASSPTGQTVGYGYTF | TGTGCCAGCAGCCCGACGGGACAAACCGTTGGCTATGGCTACACCTTC
once | NA | TRBJ1-6 | TRBV20-1 | CSARESGRGGSSPLHF | TGCAGTGCTAGAGAGAGTGGGCGTGGGGGATCATCACCCCTCCACTTT
few | TRBD2 | TRBJ2-1 | TRBV27 | CASSLIGEGNEQFF | TGTGCCAGCAGTTTAATAGGGGAGGGGAATGAGCAGTTCTTC
few | NA | TRBJ2-7 | TRBV11-2 | CASSLVLAGIAYEQYF | TGTGCCAGCAGCTTAGTCTTGGCGGGGATCGCCTACGAGCAGTACTTC
NA | NA | TRBJ2-1 | TRBV9 | CASSPPGSSYLGGDEQFF | TGTGCCAGCAGCCCCCCAGGGAGTAGTTATTTGGGAGGCGATGAGCAGTTCTTC
few | NA | TRBJ2-7 | TRBV20-1 | CSAPLPRRAYEQYF | TGCAGTGCTCCCCTCCCCCGACGGGCCTACGAGCAGTACTTC
NA | TRBD2 | TRBJ2-3 | TRBV20-1 | CSATAGGTETQYF | TGCAGTGCTACGGCGGGGGGGACGGAGACGCAGTATTTT
NA | TRBD2 | TRBJ2-1 | TRBV6-2/TRBV6-3 | CASSYCGGSYNEQFF | TGTGCCAGCAGTTACTGCGGGGGGTCCTACAATGAGCAGTTCTTC
few | NA | TRBJ1-1 | TRBV6-1 | CASSETPNTEAFF | TGTGCCAGCAGTGAGACCCCGAACACTGAAGCTTTCTTT
NA | NA | TRBJ2-5 | TRBV7-3 | CASIDPGGETQYF | TGTGCCAGCATCGATCCTGGGGGGGAGACCCAGTACTTC
NA | TRBD2 | TRBJ2-2 | TRBV6-5 | CACGGLTVNTGELFF | TGTGCCTGCGGGGGGCTTACCGTGAACACCGGGGAGCTGTTTTTT
NA | NA | TRBJ1-2 | TRBV28 | CASSFVYGYTF | TGTGCCAGCAGTTTTGTGTATGGCTACACCTTC
NA | TRBD1 | TRBJ2-7 | TRBV18 | CASSPLDRGVDEQYF | TGTGCCAGCTCACCATTGGACAGGGGCGTCGACGAGCAGTACTTC
NA | NA | TRBJ2-5 | TRBV7-6 | CASSPGLDYGQYF | TGTGCCAGCAGCCCGGGACTGGACTACGGGCAGTACTTC
NA | NA | TRBJ2-3 | TRBV7-9 | CASSVRTAAGHTDTQYF | TGTGCCAGCAGCGTTCGAACGGCGGCGGGGCACACAGATACGCAGTATTTT
many | NA | TRBJ2-7 | TRBV12-3/TRBV12-4 | CASPHPAGSSYEQYF | TGTGCCAGCCCACACCCTGCGGGAAGCTCCTACGAGCAGTACTTC